These 2 T cell receptor beta chains originate from one sample sequenced in a study of identical twins. TCRdb re-analysed the 5' RACE reads in MiXCR, keeping a single row per CDR3 protein. The table lists 200,000 to 250,000 distinct CDR3 sequences, roughly 13% of them singletons, with about 3.9% in the top ten. These data were likewise used in another study, on yellow fever vaccine responses in identical twins.

Input material: memory (CD45RO+) T cells sorted from blood. These receptor sequences come from a woman between 18 and 30 years old in good health.

In this sample, this clonotype turned up a few times. The rearrangement uses TRBV7-2 and TRBJ2-7; 8 bases match TRBD1. CDR1 is SGHTA, CDR2 FQGNSA, per germline. The CDR3 is made up of 14 amino acids. J gave up 3 bases and V 5 bases, and 6 bases lay outside the gene matches. This CDR3 reads CASSGGQVFYEQYF. For the CDR3, the DNA is TGTGCCAGCAGCGGGGGACAGGTATTCTACGAGCAGTACTTC.

V usage is TRBV7-3 and J usage is TRBJ2-1; 8 bases are shared with TRBD1. Looked up from germline, CDR1 is SGHTA and CDR2 is FQGTGA. This CDR3 region has 15 residues. With 5 bases clipped from V and 7 bases from J, the junction kept 10 bases outside the gene matches. The CDR3 region is CASSVTRTGSNEQFF. The CDR3 DNA follows: TGTGCCAGCAGCGTGACCAGGACAGGGTCTAATGAGCAGTTCTTC.